The next 7 T cell receptor beta chains were all read from a single sample in a study of shared clonotypes between healthy human individuals. Sequencing used immunoSEQ multiplex PCR; TCRdb keeps in-frame clones, though not all of them. The sample has 2 million to 2.5 million clones, 80% to 95% seen once. The sample was naive CD4+ T cells from PBMCs. The subset was: CD45RA+ positively selected. Receptor source: a man between 18 and 35 years old in good health. Some clones in this sample may be carry-over from other donors' samples.

The gene calls are TRBV2 and TRBJ2-7; TRBD1 matches 9 bases. The ends lost 6 bases at V and 4 bases at J; junction bases unmatched: 7. Germline CDR1 and CDR2: SNHLY and FYNNEI. There are 14 residues in the CDR3. CDR3 coding DNA: TGTGCCAGCAGCGGTCCCGGGACAGGGTACGAGCAGTACTTC. It encodes CASSGPGTGYEQYF.

The chain uses TRBV7-2 and TRBJ1-2; 7 positions match TRBD1. The CDR3 extends over 14 amino acids. Per the germline V gene, CDR1 is SGHTA and CDR2 is FQGNSA. Unmatched junction bases numbered 6, after V lost 3 bases and J lost 5 bases. The CDR3: CASSLGQHDYGYTF. Here the CDR3 DNA reads TGTGCCAGCAGCTTGGGACAGCACGATTATGGCTACACCTTC. The full variable domain, rest sourced from reference TRBV7-2 and TRBJ1-2, is GAGVSQSPSNKVTEKGKDVELRCDPISGHTALYWYRQSLGQGLEFLIYFQGNSAPDKSGLPSDRFSAERTGGSVSTLTIQRTQQEDSAVYLCASSLGQHDYGYTFGSGTRLTVV.

The chain employs TRBV15 and TRBJ2-5; D is uncertain. V dropped 0 bases and J dropped 2 bases, with 10 bases sitting between them. Looked up from germline, CDR1 is LNHNV and CDR2 is YYDKDF (reference sequence). CDR3 length: 15 amino acids. As DNA, the CDR3 is TGTGCCACCAGCAGAGATTGGAACAGACAAGAGACCCAGTACTTC. Its protein is CATSRDWNRQETQYF.

This chain uses TRBV7-2 with TRBJ1-5, with D possibly TRBD1 on 6 matching bases. Trimming left V 4 bases short and J 2 bases short, with 12 bases between. This CDR3 spans 15 amino acids. The germline V gene has CDR1 SGHTA and CDR2 FQGNSA. The CDR3 reads CASSSEDSRNQPQHF. CDR3 nucleotides: TGTGCCAGCAGCTCCGAGGACAGCCGCAATCAGCCCCAGCATTTT.

This rearrangement joins TRBV9 to TRBJ2-7, with D perhaps matching TRBD1 (6 bases). V lost 10 bases and J 5 bases, leaving 19 bases between the germline ends. Germline assignment: CDR1 SGDLS and CDR2 YYNGEE. The CDR3 has 13 residues. CDR3 sequence reads: CASTTGIGDEQYF. CDR3 bases: TGTGCCTCAACAACAGGGATCGGCGACGAGCAGTACTTC.

This clone has only a few counts. CDR3 sequence: CASSLPSTLAGADTQYF. CDR3 nucleotides: TGCGCCAGCAGCCTCCCCTCAACGTTAGCGGGGGCAGATACGCAGTATTTT. The chain has TRBV5-1 and TRBJ2-3; 9 bases fit TRBD2. The CDR3 has 17 residues. The germline V gene encodes CDR1 SGHRS and CDR2 YFSETQ. The J segment lost 4 bases and the V segment lost 4 bases, leaving 13 bases of the junction unmatched.

For this clone: The DNA is left out, because the CDR3 cannot be placed on it with certainty; the CDR3 is given as TCRdb lists it. The chain combines TRBV28 with TRBJ1-2. CDR1 is MDHEN and CDR2 is SYDVKM in the germline V gene. Termini included, the CDR3 measures 16 amino acids. This CDR3 is CASSSSEGRAYYGYTF.